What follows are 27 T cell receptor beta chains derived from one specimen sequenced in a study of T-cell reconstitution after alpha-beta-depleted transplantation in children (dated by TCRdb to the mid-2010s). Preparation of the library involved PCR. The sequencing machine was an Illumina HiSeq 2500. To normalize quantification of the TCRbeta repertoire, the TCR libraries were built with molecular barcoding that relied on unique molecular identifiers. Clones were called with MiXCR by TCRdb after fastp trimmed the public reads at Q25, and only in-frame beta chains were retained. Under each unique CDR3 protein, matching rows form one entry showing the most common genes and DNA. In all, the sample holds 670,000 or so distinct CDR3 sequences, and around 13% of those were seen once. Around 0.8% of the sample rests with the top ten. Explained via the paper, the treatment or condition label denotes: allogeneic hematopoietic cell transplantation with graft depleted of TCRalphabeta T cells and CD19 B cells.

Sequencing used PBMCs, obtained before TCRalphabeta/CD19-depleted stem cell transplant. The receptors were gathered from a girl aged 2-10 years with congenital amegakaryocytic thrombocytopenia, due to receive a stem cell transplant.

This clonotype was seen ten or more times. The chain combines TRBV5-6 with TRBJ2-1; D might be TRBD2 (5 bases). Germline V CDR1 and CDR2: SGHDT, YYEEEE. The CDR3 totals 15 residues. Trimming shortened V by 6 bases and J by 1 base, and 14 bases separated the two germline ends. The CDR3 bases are TGTGCCAGCACCCTGAGGGCGGTTTCCTACAATGAGCAGTTCTTC. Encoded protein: CASTLRAVSYNEQFF.

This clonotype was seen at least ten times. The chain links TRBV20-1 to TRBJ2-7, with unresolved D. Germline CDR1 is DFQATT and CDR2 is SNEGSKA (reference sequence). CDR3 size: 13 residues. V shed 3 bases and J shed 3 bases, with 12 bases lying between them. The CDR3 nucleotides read TGCAGTGCTAGCGGAGAGGTTGGCTACGAGCAGTACTTC. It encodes CSASGEVGYEQYF.

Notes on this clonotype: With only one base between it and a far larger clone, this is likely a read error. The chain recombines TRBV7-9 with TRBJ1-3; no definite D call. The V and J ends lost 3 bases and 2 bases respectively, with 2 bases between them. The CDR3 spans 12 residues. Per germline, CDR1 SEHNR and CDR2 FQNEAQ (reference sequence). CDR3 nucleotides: TGTGCCAGCAGCTTTACTGGAAACACCATATATTTT. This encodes CASSFTGNTIYF.

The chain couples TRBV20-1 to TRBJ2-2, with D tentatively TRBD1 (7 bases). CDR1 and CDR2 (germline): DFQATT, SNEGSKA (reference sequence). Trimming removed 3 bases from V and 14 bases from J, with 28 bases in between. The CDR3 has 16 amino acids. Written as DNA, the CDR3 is TGCAGTGCTAGGGAGGGACAGAATGCGAACACCGAGGAACTGTTTTTT. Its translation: CSAREGQNANTEELFF.

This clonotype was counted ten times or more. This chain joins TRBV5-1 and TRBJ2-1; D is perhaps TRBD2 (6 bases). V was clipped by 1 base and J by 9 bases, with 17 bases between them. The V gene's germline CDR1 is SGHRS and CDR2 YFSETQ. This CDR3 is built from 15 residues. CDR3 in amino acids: CASSLSGVGVLEQFF. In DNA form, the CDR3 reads TGCGCCAGCAGCTTGTCGGGAGTGGGGGTCCTTGAGCAGTTCTTC.

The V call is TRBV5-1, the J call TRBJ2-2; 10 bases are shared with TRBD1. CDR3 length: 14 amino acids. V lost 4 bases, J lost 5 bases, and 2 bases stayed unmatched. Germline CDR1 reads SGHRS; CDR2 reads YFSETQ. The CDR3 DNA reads TGCGCCAGCAGCGTGGGACAGGGGACCGGGGAGCTGTTTTTT. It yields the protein CASSVGQGTGELFF.

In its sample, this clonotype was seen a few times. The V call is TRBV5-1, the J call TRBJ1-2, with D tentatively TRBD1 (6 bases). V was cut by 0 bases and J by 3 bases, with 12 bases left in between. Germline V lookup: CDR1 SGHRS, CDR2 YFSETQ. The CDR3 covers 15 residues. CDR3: CASSLVQGMDYGYTF. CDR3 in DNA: TGCGCCAGCAGCTTGGTACAGGGAATGGACTATGGCTACACCTTC.

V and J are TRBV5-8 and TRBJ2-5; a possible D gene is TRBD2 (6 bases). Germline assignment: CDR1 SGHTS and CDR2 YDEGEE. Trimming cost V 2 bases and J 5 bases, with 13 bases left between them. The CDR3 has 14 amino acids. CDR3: CASSLSGRKETQYF. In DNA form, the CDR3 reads TGTGCCAGCAGCTTATCGGGGAGGAAGGAGACCCAGTACTTC. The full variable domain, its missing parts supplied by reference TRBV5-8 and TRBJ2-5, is EAGVTQSPTHLIKTRGQQATLRCSPISGHTSVYWYQQALGLGLQFLLWYDEGEERNRGNFPPRFSGRQFPNYSSELNVNALELEDSALYLCASSLSGRKETQYFGPGTRLLVL.

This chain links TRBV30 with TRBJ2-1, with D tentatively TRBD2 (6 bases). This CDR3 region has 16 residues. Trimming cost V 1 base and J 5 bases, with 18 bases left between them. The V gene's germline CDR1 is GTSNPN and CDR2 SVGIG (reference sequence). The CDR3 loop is CAWSASISSANNEQFF. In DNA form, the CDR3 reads TGTGCCTGGAGTGCCTCCATTTCTAGCGCAAACAATGAGCAGTTCTTC.

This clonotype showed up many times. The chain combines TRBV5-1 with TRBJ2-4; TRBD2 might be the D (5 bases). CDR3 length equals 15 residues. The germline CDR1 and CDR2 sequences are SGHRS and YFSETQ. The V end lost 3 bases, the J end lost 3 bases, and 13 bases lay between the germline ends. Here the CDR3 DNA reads TGCGCCAGCAGCTGGTGGGAGATCGGCAAAAACATTCAGTACTTC. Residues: CASSWWEIGKNIQYF. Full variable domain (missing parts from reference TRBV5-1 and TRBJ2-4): KAGVTQTPRYLIKTRGQQVTLSCSPISGHRSVSWYQQTPGQGLQFLFEYFSETQRNKGNFPGRFSGRQFSNSRSEMNVSTLELGDSALYLCASSWWEIGKNIQYFGAGTRLSVL.

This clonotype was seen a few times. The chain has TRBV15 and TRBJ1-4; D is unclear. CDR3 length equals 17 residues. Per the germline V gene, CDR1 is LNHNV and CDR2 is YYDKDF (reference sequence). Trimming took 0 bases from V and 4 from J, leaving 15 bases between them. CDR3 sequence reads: CATSRDYRGPYNEKLFF. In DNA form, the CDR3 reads TGTGCCACCAGCAGAGATTACCGGGGTCCCTATAATGAAAAACTGTTTTTT.

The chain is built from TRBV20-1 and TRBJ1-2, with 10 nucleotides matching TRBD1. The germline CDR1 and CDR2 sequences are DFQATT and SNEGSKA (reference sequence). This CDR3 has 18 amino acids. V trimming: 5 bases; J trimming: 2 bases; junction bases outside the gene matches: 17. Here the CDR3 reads CSAVRVPGQGITNYGYTF. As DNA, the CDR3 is TGCAGTGCTGTCCGCGTCCCGGGACAGGGGATAACCAACTATGGCTACACCTTC.

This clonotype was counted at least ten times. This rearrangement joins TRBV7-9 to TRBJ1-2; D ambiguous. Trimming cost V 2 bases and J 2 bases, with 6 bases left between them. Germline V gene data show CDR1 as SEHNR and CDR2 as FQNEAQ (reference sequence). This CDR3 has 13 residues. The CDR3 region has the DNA TGTGCCAGCAGCTTAAGTAGGAACTATGGCTACACCTTC. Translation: CASSLSRNYGYTF.

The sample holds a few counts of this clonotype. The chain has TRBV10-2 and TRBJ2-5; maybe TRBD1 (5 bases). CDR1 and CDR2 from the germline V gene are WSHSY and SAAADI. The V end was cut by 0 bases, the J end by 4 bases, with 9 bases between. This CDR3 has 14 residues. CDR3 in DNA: TGCGCCAGCAGTGAGTCCCAGGGAAGAGAGACCCAGTACTTC. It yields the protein CASSESQGRETQYF.

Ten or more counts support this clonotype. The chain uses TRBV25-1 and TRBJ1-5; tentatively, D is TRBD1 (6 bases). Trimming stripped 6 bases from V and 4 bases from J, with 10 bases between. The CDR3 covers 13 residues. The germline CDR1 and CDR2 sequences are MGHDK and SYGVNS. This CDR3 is CASRQGLNQPQHF. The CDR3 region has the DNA TGTGCCAGCAGACAGGGCCTGAATCAGCCCCAGCATTTT.

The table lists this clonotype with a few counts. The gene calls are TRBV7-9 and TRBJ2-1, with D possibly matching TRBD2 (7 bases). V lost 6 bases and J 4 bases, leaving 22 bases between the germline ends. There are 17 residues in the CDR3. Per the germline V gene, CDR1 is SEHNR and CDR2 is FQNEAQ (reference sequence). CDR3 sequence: CASSPLGASGIYNEQFF. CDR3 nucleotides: TGTGCCAGCAGTCCCTTGGGGGCTAGCGGTATTTACAATGAGCAGTTCTTC.

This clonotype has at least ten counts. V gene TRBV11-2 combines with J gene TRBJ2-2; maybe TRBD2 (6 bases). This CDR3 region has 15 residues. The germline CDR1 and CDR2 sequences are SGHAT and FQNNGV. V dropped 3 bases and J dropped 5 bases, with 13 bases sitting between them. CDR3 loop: CASSFAFGGTGELFF. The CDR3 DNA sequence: TGTGCCAGCAGCTTTGCCTTTGGGGGGACCGGGGAGCTGTTTTTT. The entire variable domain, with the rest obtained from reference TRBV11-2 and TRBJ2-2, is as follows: EAGVAQSPRYKIIEKRQSVAFWCNPISGHATLYWYQQILGQGPKLLIQFQNNGVVDDSQLPKDRFSAERLKGVDSTLKIQPAKLEDSAVYLCASSFAFGGTGELFFGEGSRLTVL.

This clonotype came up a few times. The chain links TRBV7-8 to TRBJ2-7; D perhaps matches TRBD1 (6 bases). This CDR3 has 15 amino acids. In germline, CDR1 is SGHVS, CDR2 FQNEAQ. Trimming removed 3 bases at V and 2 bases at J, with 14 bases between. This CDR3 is CASSFPRGRAYEQYF. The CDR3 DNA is TGTGCCAGCAGCTTCCCCAGGGGAAGAGCCTACGAGCAGTACTTC.

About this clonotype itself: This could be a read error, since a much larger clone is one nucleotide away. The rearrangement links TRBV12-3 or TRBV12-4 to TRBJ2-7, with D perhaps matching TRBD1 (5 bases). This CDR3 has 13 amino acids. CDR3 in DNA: TGTGCCAGCACTTTAAACAGGATCTACGAGCAGTACTTC. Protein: CASTLNRIYEQYF.

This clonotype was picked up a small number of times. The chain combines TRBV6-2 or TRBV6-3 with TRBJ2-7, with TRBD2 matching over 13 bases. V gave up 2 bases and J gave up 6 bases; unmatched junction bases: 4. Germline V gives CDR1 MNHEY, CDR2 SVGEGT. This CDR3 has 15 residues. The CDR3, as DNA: TGTGCCAGCAGTTACGGGACTAGCGGGATTCTCGAGCAGTACTTC. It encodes CASSYGTSGILEQYF.

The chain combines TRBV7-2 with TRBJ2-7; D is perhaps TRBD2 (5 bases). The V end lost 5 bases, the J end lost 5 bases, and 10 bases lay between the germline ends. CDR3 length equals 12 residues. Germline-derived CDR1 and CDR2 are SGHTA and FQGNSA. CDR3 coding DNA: TGTGCCAGCAGCGCAGCCGGGGACGAGCAGTACTTC. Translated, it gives CASSAAGDEQYF.

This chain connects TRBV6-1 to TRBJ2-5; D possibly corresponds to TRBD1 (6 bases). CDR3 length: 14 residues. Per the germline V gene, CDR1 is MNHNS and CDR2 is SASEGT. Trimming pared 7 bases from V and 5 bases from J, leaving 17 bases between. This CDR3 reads CASTPMTGPETQYF. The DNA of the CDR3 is TGTGCCAGCACCCCGATGACAGGCCCGGAGACCCAGTACTTC.

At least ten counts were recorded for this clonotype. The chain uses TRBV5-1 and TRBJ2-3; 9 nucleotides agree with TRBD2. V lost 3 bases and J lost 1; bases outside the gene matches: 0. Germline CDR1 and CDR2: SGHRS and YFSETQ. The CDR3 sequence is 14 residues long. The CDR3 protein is CASSWTSGTDTQYF. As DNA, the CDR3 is TGCGCCAGCAGCTGGACTAGCGGCACAGATACGCAGTATTTT.

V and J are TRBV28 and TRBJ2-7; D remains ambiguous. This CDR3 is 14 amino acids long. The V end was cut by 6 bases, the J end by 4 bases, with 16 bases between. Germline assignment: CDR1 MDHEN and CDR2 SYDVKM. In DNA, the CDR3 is TGTGCCAGCAGCATCGGTCCTTCGAATTACGAGCAGTACTTC. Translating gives CASSIGPSNYEQYF.

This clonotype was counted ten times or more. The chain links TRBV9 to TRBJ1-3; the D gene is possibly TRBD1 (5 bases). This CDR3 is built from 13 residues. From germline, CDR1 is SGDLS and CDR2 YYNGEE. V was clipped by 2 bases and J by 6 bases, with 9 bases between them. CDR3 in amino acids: CASSVGGVNTIYF. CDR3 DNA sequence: TGTGCCAGCAGCGTCGGGGGTGTAAACACCATATATTTT. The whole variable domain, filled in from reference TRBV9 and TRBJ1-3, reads DSGVTQTPKHLITATGQRVTLRCSPRSGDLSVYWYQQSLDQGLQFLIQYYNGEERAKGNILERFSAQQFPDLHSELNLSSLELGDSALYFCASSVGGVNTIYFGEGSWLTVV.

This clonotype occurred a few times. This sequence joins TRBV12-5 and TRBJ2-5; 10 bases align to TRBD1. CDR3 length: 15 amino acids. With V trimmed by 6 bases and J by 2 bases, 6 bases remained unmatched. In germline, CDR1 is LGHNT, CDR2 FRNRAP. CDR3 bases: TGTGCTAGTGGACCGACAGGGGGCCTACAAGAGACCCAGTACTTC. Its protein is CASGPTGGLQETQYF.

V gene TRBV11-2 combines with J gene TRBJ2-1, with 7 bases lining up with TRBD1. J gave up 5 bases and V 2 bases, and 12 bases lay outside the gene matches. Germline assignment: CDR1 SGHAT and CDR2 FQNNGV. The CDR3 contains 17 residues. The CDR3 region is CASSLNAGTASNNEQFF. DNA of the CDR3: TGTGCCAGCAGCTTAAACGCTGGGACAGCCTCTAACAATGAGCAGTTCTTC.